This T cell receptor (beta chain) was found in a study of T cells in Graves' hyperthyroidism and ophthalmopathy. Lactation, pregnancy, other autoimmune disease or uncontrolled infection led to exclusion of patients. This clonotype showed up just a few times. Amplified TCR beta CDR3 regions came from RNA transcripts. The TCR CDR3 first-round RT-PCR relied on the HTBI primer set. TCRdb used MiXCR to reprocess the multiplex PCR reads, holding one entry per CDR3 protein. The sample includes 300,000 or so distinct CDR3 sequences, roughly 23% of them seen just once. The source material was blood. This clonotype was obtained from a woman in her fifties or sixties with Graves' hyperthyroidism.

The CDR3 DNA is TGCAGTGCTAGGAGGCTGAGCAATGAAAAACTGTTTTTT. It encodes CSARRLSNEKLFF. The rearrangement joins TRBV20-1 to TRBJ1-4; D not certain. V lost 3 bases, J lost 5 bases, and 10 bases lay in between. Germline CDR1 DFQATT, CDR2 SNEGSKA (reference sequence). The CDR3 loop spans 13 amino acids.